This TCR beta chain was sequenced in a study of blood T cell repertoires in COVID-19. Study summary: Samples of COVID-19 (acute and convalescent) were obtained from the United States, Italy and Spain.

In the authors' methods: By means of reference gene primer amplification, nucleated cell counts were estimated. Libraries were prepared by immunoSEQ multiplex PCR; TCRdb keeps only in-frame clonotypes and omits some of them. V and J calls and clone size are those listed in that table; D and trimming were worked out from the DNA. The sample comprises a few hundred thousand clones, about 91% of which are singletons, and 10% to 15% rests with the top ten. Seattle patient enrollment occurred during active infection, with longitudinal follow-up thereafter. Trimming at V came to 1 base and at J to 2 bases, leaving 2 bases not matched to a gene. The germline gives CDR1 MGHRA, CDR2 YSYEKL. CDR3 length: 15 amino acids.

This chain uses TRBV4-1 with TRBJ1-3; 7 bases match TRBD1. Sequencing used peripheral blood. The clonotype originates from a woman between 50 and 59 years old with COVID-19, enrolled during active disease. CDR3 sequence: CASSQVQGTGNTIYF. CDR3 nucleotide sequence: TGCGCCAGCAGCCAAGTACAGGGGACTGGAAACACCATATATTTT.